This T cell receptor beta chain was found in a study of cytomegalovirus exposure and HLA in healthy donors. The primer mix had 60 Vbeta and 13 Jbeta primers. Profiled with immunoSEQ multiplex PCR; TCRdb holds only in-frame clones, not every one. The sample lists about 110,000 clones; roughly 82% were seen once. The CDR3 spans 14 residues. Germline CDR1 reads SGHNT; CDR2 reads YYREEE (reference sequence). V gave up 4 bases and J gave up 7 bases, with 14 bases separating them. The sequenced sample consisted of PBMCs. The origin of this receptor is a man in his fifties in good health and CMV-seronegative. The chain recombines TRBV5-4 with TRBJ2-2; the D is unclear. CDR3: CASSPDPRGGELFF. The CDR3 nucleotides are TGTGCCAGCAGCCCTGATCCCCGCGGCGGGGAGCTGTTTTTT.